A selection of T cell receptor beta chains follows, all from one sample in a study of tumor-infiltrating lymphocytes in localized non-small cell lung cancer. This table comes from immunoSEQ multiplex PCR, and its TCRdb copy is limited to in-frame clones, with some not included. There are fewer than 15,000 clones in the sample; over 80% occur only once, and about 12% lies in the top ten. Material: uninvolved lung tissue not adjacent to the tumor. These receptors were collected from a human donor with non-small cell lung cancer. Both conserved end residues are part of each CDR3. The D gene is left open where the match is weak. Expanded clones are given a class, and other clones once, few, many or no size at all.

V gene	D gene	J gene	clone size	CDR3 DNA	CDR3 protein
TRBV7-2	NA	TRBJ2-5	NA	TGTGCCAGCAGCTTACAAGCGGCGGGGGAGACCCAGTACTTC	CASSLQAAGETQYF
TRBV5-1	TRBD2	TRBJ2-3	NA	TGCGCCAGCAGCTTGGGAGGGACTAGCTACACAGATACGCAGTATTTT	CASSLGGTSYTDTQYF
TRBV6-1	NA	TRBJ2-4	NA	TGTGCCAGCAGTGAATCTACCTCCGGCGCAGCCAAAAACATTCAGTACTTC	CASSESTSGAAKNIQYF
TRBV4-2	NA	TRBJ1-3	NA	TGTGCCAGCAGCCATTCCGACAGGACTGGAAACACCATATATTTT	CASSHSDRTGNTIYF
TRBV28	TRBD1	TRBJ1-6	NA	TGTGCCAGCAGGACAGGGGGCAATTCACCCCTCCACTTT	CASRTGGNSPLHF
TRBV29-1	NA	TRBJ2-2	few	TGCAGCGTTGGGGCTTTGGGCACCGGGGAGCTGTTTTTT	CSVGALGTGELFF
TRBV27	NA	TRBJ2-3	NA	TGTGCCAGCAGTACCACCACAGATACGCAGTATTTT	CASSTTTDTQYF
TRBV6-4	NA	TRBJ2-3	once	TGTGCCAGCAGCGTTACAAGGGCTCAAAAAACAGATACGCAGTATTTT	CASSVTRAQKTDTQYF
TRBV5-6	NA	TRBJ1-1	NA	TGTGCCAGCAGCTTGGTGTCCAGGGCGGTCCCTGAAGCTTTCTTT	CASSLVSRAVPEAFF
TRBV7-9	NA	TRBJ1-1	once	TGTGCCAGCAGCTTAATCACGGGACCTCCGTCGGAAGCTTTCTTT	CASSLITGPPSEAFF
TRBV5-1	TRBD2	TRBJ2-7	NA	TGCGCCAGCAGCTTGGTAGCTAGCGGGGACTACGAGCAGTACTTC	CASSLVASGDYEQYF
TRBV14	TRBD2	TRBJ2-5	once	TGTGCCAGCAGCCACCCTTGGGGAGGGAAAAGGCAAGAGACCCAGTACTTC	CASSHPWGGKRQETQYF
TRBV9	TRBD1	TRBJ2-1	NA	TGTGCCAGCAGCGTAGTTGGGACAGCCTACAATGAGCAGTTCTTC	CASSVVGTAYNEQFF
TRBV6-5	NA	TRBJ1-6	NA	TGTGCCAGCAGTTATTGGGGTAATTCACCCCTCCACTTT	CASSYWGNSPLHF
TRBV12-5	NA	TRBJ2-1	NA	TGTGCTAGTGGTTTGGTAAGCGGAGGTGAGCAGTTCTTC	CASGLVSGGEQFF
TRBV2	NA	TRBJ2-5	NA	TGTGCCAGCAGTGAATTGGACGGAGGGACCCAGTACTTC	CASSELDGGTQYF
TRBV28	NA	TRBJ1-6	NA	TGTGCCAGCAGTTATAACGGGTTTAATTCACCCCTCCACTTT	CASSYNGFNSPLHF
TRBV6-1	TRBD1	TRBJ1-5	NA	TGTGCCAGCTCCGGGACAGCCAACAATCAGCCCCAGCATTTT	CASSGTANNQPQHF
TRBV6-5	NA	TRBJ2-3	NA	TGTGCCAGCACCTCTCCGGGCACAGATACGCAGTATTTT	CASTSPGTDTQYF
TRBV29-1	NA	TRBJ2-4	NA	TGCAGCGTGGTTTTAGAGAACATTCAGTACTTC	CSVVLENIQYF
TRBV11-2	TRBD1	TRBJ1-2	NA	TGTGCCAGCAGCTTATTGACAGGGGAGGATGGCTACACCTTC	CASSLLTGEDGYTF
TRBV6-6	NA	TRBJ1-5	NA	TGTGCCAGCAGTGCAGGCCGTGGGGGCGGCAATCAGCCCCAGCATTTT	CASSAGRGGGNQPQHF
TRBV6-5	NA	TRBJ1-3	NA	TGTGCCAGCAGTTTGACTGAAGGAAACACCATATATTTT	CASSLTEGNTIYF
TRBV7-3	TRBD1	TRBJ2-1	NA	TGTGCCAGCAGCCCCGGGACAGAGGGAAGGGAGCAGTTCTTC	CASSPGTEGREQFF
TRBV2	NA	TRBJ1-2	NA	TGTGCCAGCAGAACTAAGGGAGTACTTAACTATGGCTACACCTTC	CASRTKGVLNYGYTF
TRBV6-1	TRBD1	TRBJ1-5	NA	TGTGCCAGCAGTGAAGTGGCCAGGGGGCAGCCCCAGCATTTT	CASSEVARGQPQHF
TRBV20-1	NA	TRBJ2-7	NA	TGCAGTGCTAGAGTGGGCTACGAGCAGTACTTC	CSARVGYEQYF
TRBV4-3	NA	TRBJ2-1	once	TGCGCCAGCAGCCAACGACCCGCGGGGGAGCAGTTCTTC	CASSQRPAGEQFF
TRBV5-1	TRBD1	TRBJ1-3	once	TGCGCCAGCAGCATAAGGACAGGCGGTGGAAACACCATATATTTT	CASSIRTGGGNTIYF
TRBV4-3	NA	TRBJ2-3	NA	TGCGCCAGCAGCACTAGGCCAAACACAGATACGCAGTATTTT	CASSTRPNTDTQYF
TRBV23-1	NA	TRBJ1-6	NA	TGCGCCAGCAGTAACCCACGGGGGGCCCTGGTTAATTCACCCCTCCACTTT	CASSNPRGALVNSPLHF
TRBV5-1	TRBD2	TRBJ2-1	NA	TGCGCCAGCAGCTTGGATCGACTAGCGCAGTACAATGAGCAGTTCTTC	CASSLDRLAQYNEQFF
TRBV6-5	NA	TRBJ1-5	NA	TGTGCCAGCGGACGGCAGGAAGGGCGGCCCCAGCATTTT	CASGRQEGRPQHF
TRBV5-1	NA	TRBJ1-4	large	TGCGCCAGCAGCTTGGCCGTTGGGGTGTCTAATGAAAAACTGTTTTTT	CASSLAVGVSNEKLFF
TRBV7-6	NA	TRBJ2-7	NA	TGTGCCAGCAGCTTAGGCAGGGGAACCTACGAGCAGTACTTC	CASSLGRGTYEQYF
TRBV5-5	NA	TRBJ1-1	NA	TGTGCCAGCAGCTTGATCACGGGGGCGGGTGAAGCTTTCTTT	CASSLITGAGEAFF
TRBV9	TRBD1	TRBJ2-2	NA	TGTGCCAGCAGCGTACGTTCCGGACAGGGGATGACCGGGGAGCTGTTTTTT	CASSVRSGQGMTGELFF
TRBV4-3	NA	TRBJ2-2	NA	TGCGCCAGCAGCCCAGGCGGGGCAATGAACACCGGGGAGCTGTTTTTT	CASSPGGAMNTGELFF
TRBV7-2	NA	TRBJ1-5	NA	TGTGCCAGCAGCTTAGCCGACCTCAATCAGCCCCAGCATTTT	CASSLADLNQPQHF
TRBV4-1	TRBD1	TRBJ1-4	once	TGCGCCAGCAGCCATCCTGTCGGGACAGACCATGAAAAACTGTTTTTT	CASSHPVGTDHEKLFF
TRBV5-6	NA	TRBJ1-3	once	TGTGCCAGCAGTTCCCTAAGTGGAAACACCATATATTTT	CASSSLSGNTIYF
TRBV7-6	NA	TRBJ2-1	once	TGTGCCAGCAGTTTTGGGGGCTTGGATGAGCAGTTCTTC	CASSFGGLDEQFF
TRBV11-2	TRBD1	TRBJ2-6	NA	TGTGCCAGCAGCTTACGGACAGGGTCGAGCTCTGGGGCCAACGTCCTGACTTTC	CASSLRTGSSSGANVLTF
TRBV30	TRBD1	TRBJ1-2	once	TGTGCCTGGAGTGCCAATTTCAGGGGGCAGGGTGGCTACACCTTC	CAWSANFRGQGGYTF
TRBV19	TRBD1	TRBJ1-1	NA	TGTGCCAGTAGTCCTTACAGGGGTGTGAACACTGAAGCTTTCTTT	CASSPYRGVNTEAFF
TRBV7-9	TRBD1	TRBJ2-2	NA	TGTGCCAGCAGCTTACGGGGGACAGGGCCCGGGGAGCTGTTTTTT	CASSLRGTGPGELFF